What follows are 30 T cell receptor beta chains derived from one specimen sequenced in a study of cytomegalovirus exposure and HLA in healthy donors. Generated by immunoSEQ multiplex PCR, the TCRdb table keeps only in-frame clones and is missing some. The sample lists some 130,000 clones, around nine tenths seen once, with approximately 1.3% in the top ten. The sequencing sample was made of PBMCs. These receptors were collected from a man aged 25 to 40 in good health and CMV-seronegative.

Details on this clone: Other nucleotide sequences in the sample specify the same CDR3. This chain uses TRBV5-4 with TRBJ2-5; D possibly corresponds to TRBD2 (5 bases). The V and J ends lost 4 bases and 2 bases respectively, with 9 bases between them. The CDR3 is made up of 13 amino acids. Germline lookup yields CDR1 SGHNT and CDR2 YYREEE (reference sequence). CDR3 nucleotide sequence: TGTGCCAGCAGCCTCCGCGGGCAAGAGACCCAGTACTTC. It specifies CASSLRGQETQYF.

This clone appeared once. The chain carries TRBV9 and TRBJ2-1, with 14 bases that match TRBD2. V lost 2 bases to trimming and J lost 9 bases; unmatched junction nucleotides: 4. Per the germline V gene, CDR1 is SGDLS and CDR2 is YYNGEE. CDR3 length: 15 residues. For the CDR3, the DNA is TGTGCCAGCAGCGTCGACGGACTAGCGGGAGGTGAGCAGTTCTTC. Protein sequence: CASSVDGLAGGEQFF. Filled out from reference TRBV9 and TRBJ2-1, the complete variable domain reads DSGVTQTPKHLITATGQRVTLRCSPRSGDLSVYWYQQSLDQGLQFLIQYYNGEERAKGNILERFSAQQFPDLHSELNLSSLELGDSALYFCASSVDGLAGGEQFFGPGTRLTVL.

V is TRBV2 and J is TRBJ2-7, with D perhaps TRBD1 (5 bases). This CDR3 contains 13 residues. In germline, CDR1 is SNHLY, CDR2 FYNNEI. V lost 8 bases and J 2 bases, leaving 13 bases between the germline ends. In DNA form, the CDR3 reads TGTGCCAGCGGACACTCAGTAGCCTACGAGCAGTACTTC. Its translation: CASGHSVAYEQYF.

CDR3: CASSYSRQGAAEAFF. The CDR3 bases are TGTGCCAGCAGTTACTCGAGACAGGGGGCCGCTGAAGCTTTCTTT. The V call is TRBV6-6, the J call TRBJ1-1; 10 bases match TRBD1. This CDR3 spans 15 amino acids. CDR1 and CDR2 (germline): MNHNY, SVGAGI (reference sequence). V lost 0 bases and J lost 6; bases outside the gene matches: 4.

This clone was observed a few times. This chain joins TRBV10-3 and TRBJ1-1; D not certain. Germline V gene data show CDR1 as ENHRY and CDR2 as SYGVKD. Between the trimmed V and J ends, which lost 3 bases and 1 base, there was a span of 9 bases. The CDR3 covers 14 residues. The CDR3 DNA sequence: TGTGCCATCAGTGAAACAGATAAGAACACTGAAGCTTTCTTT. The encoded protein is CAISETDKNTEAFF.

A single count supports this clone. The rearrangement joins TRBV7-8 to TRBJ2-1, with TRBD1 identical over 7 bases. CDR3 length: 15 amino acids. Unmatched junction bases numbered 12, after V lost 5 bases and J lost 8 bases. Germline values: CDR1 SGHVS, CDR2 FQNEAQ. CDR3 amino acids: CASSPRAGGKDEQFF. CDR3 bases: TGTGCCAGCAGCCCCCGGGCAGGGGGTAAGGATGAGCAGTTCTTC. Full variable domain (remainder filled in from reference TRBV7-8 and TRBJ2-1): GAGVSQSPRYKVAKRGQDVALRCDPISGHVSLFWYQQALGQGPEFLTYFQNEAQLDKSGLPSDRFFAERPEGSVSTLKIQRTQQEDSAVYLCASSPRAGGKDEQFFGPGTRLTVL.

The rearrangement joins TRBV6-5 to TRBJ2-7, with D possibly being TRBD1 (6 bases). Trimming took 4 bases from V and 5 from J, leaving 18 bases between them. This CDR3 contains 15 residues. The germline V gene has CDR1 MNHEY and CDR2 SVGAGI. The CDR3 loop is CASSSPTGSGHEQYF. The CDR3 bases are TGTGCCAGCAGTTCCCCGACAGGTTCGGGGCACGAGCAGTACTTC.

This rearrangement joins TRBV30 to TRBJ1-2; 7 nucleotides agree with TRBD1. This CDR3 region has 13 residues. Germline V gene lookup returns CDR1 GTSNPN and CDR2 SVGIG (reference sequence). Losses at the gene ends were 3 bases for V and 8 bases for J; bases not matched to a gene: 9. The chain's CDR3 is CAWRDRQGIGYTF. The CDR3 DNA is TGTGCCTGGAGAGACCGACAGGGAATAGGCTACACCTTC.

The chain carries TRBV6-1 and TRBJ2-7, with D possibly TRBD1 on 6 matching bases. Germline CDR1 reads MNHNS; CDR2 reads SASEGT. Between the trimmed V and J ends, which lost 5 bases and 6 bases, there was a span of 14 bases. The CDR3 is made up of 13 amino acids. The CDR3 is CASSWGPQGEQYF. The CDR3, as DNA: TGTGCCAGCAGTTGGGGGCCACAGGGCGAGCAGTACTTC.

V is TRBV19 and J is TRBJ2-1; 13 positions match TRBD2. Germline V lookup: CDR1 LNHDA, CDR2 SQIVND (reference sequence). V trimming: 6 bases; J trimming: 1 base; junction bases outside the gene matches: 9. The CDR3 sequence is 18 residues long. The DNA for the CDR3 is TGTGCCAGTAGCAATCCGGGACTAGCGGGATATTCCTACAATGAGCAGTTCTTC. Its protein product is CASSNPGLAGYSYNEQFF.

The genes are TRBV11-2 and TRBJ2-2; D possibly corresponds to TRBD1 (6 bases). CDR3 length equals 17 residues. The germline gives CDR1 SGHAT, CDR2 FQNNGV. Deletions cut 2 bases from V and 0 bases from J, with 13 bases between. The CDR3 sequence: CASSLWQGISNTGELFF. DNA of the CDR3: TGTGCCAGCAGCTTATGGCAGGGGATCTCGAACACCGGGGAGCTGTTTTTT.

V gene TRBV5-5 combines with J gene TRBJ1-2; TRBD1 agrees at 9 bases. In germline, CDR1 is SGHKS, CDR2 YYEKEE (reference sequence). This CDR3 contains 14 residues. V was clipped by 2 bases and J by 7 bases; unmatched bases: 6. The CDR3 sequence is CASSFWDRVIGYTF. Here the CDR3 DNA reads TGTGCCAGCAGCTTCTGGGACAGGGTTATTGGCTACACCTTC.

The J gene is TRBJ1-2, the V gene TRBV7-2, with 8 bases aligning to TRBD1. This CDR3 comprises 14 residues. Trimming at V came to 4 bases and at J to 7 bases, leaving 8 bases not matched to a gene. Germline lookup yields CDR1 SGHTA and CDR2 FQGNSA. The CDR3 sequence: CASSSTSTGGGYTF. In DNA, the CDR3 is TGTGCCAGCAGCTCTACGTCCACAGGGGGTGGCTACACCTTC.

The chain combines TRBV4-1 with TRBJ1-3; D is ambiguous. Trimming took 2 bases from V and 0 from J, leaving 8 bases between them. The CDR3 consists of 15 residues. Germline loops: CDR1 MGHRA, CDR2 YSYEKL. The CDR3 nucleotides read TGCGCCAGCAGCCAAAAACCGAGCTCTGGAAACACCATATATTTT. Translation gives CASSQKPSSGNTIYF.

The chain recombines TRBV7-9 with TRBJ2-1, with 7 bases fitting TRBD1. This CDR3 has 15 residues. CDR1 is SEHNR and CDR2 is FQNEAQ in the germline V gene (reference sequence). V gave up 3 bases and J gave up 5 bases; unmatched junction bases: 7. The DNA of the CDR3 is TGTGCCAGCAGCTTTCCCTCGACAGGGAACAATGAGCAGTTCTTC. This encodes CASSFPSTGNNEQFF.

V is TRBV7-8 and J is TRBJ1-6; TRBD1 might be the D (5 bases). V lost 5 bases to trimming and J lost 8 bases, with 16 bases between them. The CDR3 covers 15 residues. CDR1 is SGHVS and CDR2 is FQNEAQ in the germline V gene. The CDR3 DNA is TGTGCCAGCAGCCCCGGGGGGTCAGCATATTCACCCCTCCACTTT. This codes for CASSPGGSAYSPLHF.

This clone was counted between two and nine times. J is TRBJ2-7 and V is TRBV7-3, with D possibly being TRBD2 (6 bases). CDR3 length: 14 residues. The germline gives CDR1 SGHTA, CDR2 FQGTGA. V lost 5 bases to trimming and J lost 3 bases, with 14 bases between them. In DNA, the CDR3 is TGTGCCAGCAGCCCCGGCGGGAATCGCTACGAGCAGTACTTC. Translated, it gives CASSPGGNRYEQYF.

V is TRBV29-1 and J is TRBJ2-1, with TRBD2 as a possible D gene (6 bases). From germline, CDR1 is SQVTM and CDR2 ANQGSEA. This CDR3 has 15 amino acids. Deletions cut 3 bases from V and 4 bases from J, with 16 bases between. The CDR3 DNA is TGCAGCGTTGAGGGAGCGGGCTCGGGGTACAATGAGCAGTTCTTC. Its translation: CSVEGAGSGYNEQFF.

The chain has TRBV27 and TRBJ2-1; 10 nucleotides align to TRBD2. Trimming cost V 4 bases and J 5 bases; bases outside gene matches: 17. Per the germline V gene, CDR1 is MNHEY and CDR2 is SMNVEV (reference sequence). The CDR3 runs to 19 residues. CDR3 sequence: CASSSGTKRTSGDHNEQFF. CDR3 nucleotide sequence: TGTGCCAGCAGTTCCGGGACTAAAAGGACTAGCGGAGACCACAATGAGCAGTTCTTC.

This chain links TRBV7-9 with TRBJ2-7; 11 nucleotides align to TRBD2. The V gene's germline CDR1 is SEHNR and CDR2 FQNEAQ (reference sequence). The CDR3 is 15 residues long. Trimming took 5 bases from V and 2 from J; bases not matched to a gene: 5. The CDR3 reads CASSQTSGSPYEQYF. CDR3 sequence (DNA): TGTGCCAGCAGCCAAACTAGCGGGAGCCCCTACGAGCAGTACTTC.

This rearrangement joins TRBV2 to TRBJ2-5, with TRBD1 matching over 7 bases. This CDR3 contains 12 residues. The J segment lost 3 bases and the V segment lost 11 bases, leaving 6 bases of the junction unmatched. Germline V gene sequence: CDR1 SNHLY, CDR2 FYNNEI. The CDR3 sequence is CASQGTEETQYF. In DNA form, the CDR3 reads TGTGCCTCGCAAGGGACAGAAGAGACCCAGTACTTC. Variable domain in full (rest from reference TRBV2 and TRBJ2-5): EPEVTQTPSHQVTQMGQEVILRCVPISNHLYFYWYRQILGQKVEFLVSFYNNEISEKSEIFDDQFSVERPDGSNFTLKIRSTKLEDSAMYFCASQGTEETQYFGPGTRLLVL.

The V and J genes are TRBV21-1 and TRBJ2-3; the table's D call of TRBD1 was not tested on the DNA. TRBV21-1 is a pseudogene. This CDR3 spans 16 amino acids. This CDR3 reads CASSNERDRATDTQYF. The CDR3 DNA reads TGTGCCAGCAGCAATGAACGGGACAGGGCCACAGATACGCAGTATTTT.

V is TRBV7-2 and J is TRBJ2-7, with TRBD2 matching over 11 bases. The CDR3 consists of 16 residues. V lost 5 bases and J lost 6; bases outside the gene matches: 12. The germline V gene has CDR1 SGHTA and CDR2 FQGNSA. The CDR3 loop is CASSPWEGLAGGEQYF. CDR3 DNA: TGTGCCAGCAGCCCTTGGGAGGGGCTAGCGGGAGGCGAGCAGTACTTC.

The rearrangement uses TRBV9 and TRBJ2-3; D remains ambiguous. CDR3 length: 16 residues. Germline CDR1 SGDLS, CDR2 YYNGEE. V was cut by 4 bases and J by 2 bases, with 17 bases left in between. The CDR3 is CASSPPTQIPTDTQYF. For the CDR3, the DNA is TGTGCCAGCAGCCCACCGACACAGATTCCCACAGATACGCAGTATTTT.

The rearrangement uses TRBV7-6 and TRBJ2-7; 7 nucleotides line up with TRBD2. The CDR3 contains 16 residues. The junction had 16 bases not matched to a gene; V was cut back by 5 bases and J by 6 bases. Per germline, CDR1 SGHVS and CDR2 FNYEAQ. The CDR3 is CASSPSGWREMGEQYF. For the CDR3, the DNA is TGTGCCAGCAGCCCCTCAGGCTGGCGGGAGATGGGCGAGCAGTACTTC.

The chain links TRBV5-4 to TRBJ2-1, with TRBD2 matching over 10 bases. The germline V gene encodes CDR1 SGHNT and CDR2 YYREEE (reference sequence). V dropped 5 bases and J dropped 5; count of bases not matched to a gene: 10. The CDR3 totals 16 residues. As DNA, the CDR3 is TGTGCCAGCAGTAGGCGAGCGGGAGGGAACGACAATGAGCAGTTCTTC. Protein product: CASSRRAGGNDNEQFF.

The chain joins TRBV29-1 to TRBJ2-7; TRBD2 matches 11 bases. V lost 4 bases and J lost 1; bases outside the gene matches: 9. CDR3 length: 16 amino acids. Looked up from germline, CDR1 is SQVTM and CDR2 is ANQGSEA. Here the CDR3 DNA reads TGCAGCGTTGCGGGATCACTAGCGGGAGTATCCTACGAGCAGTACTTC. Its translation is CSVAGSLAGVSYEQYF.

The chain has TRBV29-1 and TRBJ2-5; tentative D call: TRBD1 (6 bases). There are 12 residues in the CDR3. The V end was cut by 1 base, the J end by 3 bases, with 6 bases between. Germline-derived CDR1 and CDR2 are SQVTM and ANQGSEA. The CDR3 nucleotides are TGCAGCGTTGAAGGGACAGAAGAGACCCAGTACTTC. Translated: CSVEGTEETQYF.

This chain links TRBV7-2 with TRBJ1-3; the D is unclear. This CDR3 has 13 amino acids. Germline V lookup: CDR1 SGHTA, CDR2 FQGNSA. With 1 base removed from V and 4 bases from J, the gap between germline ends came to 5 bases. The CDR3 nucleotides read TGTGCCAGCAGCTTAGATCCGGGAAACACCATATATTTT. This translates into CASSLDPGNTIYF.

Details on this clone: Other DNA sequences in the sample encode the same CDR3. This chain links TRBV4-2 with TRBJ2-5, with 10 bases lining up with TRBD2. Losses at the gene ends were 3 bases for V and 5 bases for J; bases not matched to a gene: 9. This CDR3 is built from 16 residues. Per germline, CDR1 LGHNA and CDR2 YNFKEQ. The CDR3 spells CASSQDGAGGGETQYF. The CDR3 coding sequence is TGTGCCAGCAGCCAGGACGGAGCGGGAGGGGGGGAGACCCAGTACTTC.